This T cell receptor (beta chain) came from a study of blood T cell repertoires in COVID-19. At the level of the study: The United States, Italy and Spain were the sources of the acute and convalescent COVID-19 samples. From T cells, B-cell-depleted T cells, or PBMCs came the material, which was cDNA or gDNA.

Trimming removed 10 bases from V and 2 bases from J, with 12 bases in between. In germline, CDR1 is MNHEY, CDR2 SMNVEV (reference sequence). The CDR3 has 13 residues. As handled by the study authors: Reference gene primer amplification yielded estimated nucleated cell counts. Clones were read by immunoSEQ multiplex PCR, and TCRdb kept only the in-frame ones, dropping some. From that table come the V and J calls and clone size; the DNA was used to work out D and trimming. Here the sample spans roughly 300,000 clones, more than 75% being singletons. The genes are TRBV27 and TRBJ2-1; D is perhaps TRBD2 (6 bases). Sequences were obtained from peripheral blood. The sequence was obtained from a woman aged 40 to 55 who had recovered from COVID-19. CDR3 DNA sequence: TGTGCCACCCAGCGCGGGACCTACAATGAGCAGTTCTTC. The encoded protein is CATQRGTYNEQFF.